This is a list of T cell receptor beta chains from one sample in a study of vaccination effects on CD4 cells after COVID-19. Their antigens are not known. Profiled with immunoSEQ multiplex PCR; TCRdb holds only in-frame clones, not every one. The sample comprises just under 60,000 clones, about 78% of which are singletons, and about 2.1% rests with the top ten. The source was CD4+ T cells from PBMCs cultured with HCoV-OC43 spike peptides, collected after COVID-19 vaccination. These receptor sequences come from a human donor who received a COVID-19 vaccine. The CDR3 runs from the conserved cysteine through the conserved F or W. Fields, in order: D gene, clone size, CDR3 length, V gene, J gene, CDR3 protein, CDR3 DNA. A D gene is named only where the DNA matches it firmly. Expanded clones are given a class, and other clones once, few, many or no size at all.

-,-,10,TRBV21-1,TRBJ2-4,CASKRNIQYF,TGTGCCAGCAAACGGAACATTCAGTACTTC
-,-,15,TRBV5-8,TRBJ2-1,CASRALAQPYNEQFF,TGTGCCAGCAGAGCCCTAGCCCAACCCTACAATGAGCAGTTCTTC
TRBD1,few,14,TRBV5-6,TRBJ1-1,CASSLTAGGTEAFF,TGTGCCAGCAGCTTGACAGCAGGGGGAACTGAAGCTTTCTTT
TRBD1,few,21,TRBV7-8,TRBJ2-1,CASTQTRVGQGALSSYNEQFF,TGTGCCAGCACCCAGACTCGTGTGGGACAGGGGGCTCTGAGCTCCTACAATGAGCAGTTCTTC
TRBD1,-,15,TRBV19,TRBJ2-1,CASSGGQGARDEQFF,TGTGCCAGTAGTGGCGGACAGGGGGCTCGGGATGAGCAGTTCTTC
-,-,13,TRBV10-1,TRBJ2-1,CASSGQHRDEQFF,TGCGCCAGCAGTGGGCAGCACCGGGATGAGCAGTTCTTC
-,few,15,TRBV6-6,TRBJ1-5,CASKTPGANNQPQHF,TGTGCCAGCAAAACCCCGGGGGCAAACAATCAGCCCCAGCATTTT
TRBD1,-,16,TRBV20-1,TRBJ2-3,CSASLPRGLGTDTQYF,TGCAGTGCTAGTCTTCCCAGGGGGCTGGGCACAGATACGCAGTATTTT
TRBD1,-,15,TRBV27,TRBJ1-1,CASSLQTGVLTEAFF,TGTGCCAGCAGTTTACAAACAGGGGTGTTGACTGAAGCTTTCTTT
-,few,13,TRBV4-1,TRBJ1-5,CASSPSSNQPQHF,TGCGCCAGCAGTCCCAGTAGCAATCAGCCCCAGCATTTT
-,-,13,TRBV11-3,TRBJ1-1,CASSLFSDTEAFF,TGTGCCAGCAGCTTATTTTCGGACACTGAAGCTTTCTTT
-,-,17,TRBV7-8,TRBJ2-6,CASSLPGKGSGANVLTF,TGTGCCAGCAGCTTACCGGGTAAAGGCTCTGGGGCCAACGTCCTGACTTTC
-,-,14,TRBV2,TRBJ1-2,CASSGGRGNYGYTF,TGTGCCAGCAGTGGGGGCAGGGGTAACTATGGCTACACCTTC
-,-,14,TRBV5-1,TRBJ1-1,CASSPPQGLSEAFF,TGCGCCAGCAGCCCCCCCCAGGGTCTCTCCGAAGCTTTCTTT
-,-,16,TRBV7-9,TRBJ1-3,CASSLARSSSGNTIYF,TGTGCCAGCAGCTTAGCCCGCTCGAGCTCTGGAAACACCATATATTTT
-,-,15,TRBV25-1,TRBJ2-3,CASSEVGSLGDTQYF,TGTGCCAGCAGTGAAGTAGGTTCCCTGGGGGATACGCAGTATTTT
TRBD2,-,17,TRBV9,TRBJ2-2,CASSVVSRGGQAGELFF,TGTGCCAGCAGCGTAGTTTCGCGGGGGGGCCAGGCCGGGGAGCTGTTTTTT
-,medium-sized,11,TRBV20-1,TRBJ2-1,CSALGWDEQFF,TGCAGTGCTCTCGGGTGGGATGAGCAGTTCTTC
TRBD1,few,14,TRBV4-3,TRBJ1-5,CATPPGGYHQPQHF,TGCGCCACCCCTCCAGGGGGTTACCATCAGCCCCAGCATTTT
-,-,13,TRBV5-4,TRBJ1-1,CASSVVGNTEAFF,TGTGCCAGCAGCGTAGTCGGGAACACTGAAGCTTTCTTT
-,few,15,TRBV6-5,TRBJ1-6,CASMGGGAYNSPLHF,TGTGCCAGCATGGGCGGCGGGGCGTATAATTCACCCCTCCACTTT
-,-,14,TRBV30,TRBJ1-5,CAWSKESVYQPQHF,TGTGCCTGGAGTAAAGAGTCTGTCTATCAGCCCCAGCATTTT
-,-,12,TRBV11-1,TRBJ1-1,CASSLSGSEAFF,TGTGCCAGCAGCTTAAGCGGGTCTGAAGCTTTCTTT
-,few,16,TRBV2,TRBJ1-6,CASEPAGQNSNSPLHF,TGTGCCAGCGAACCCGCGGGACAAAATTCCAATTCACCCCTCCACTTT
TRBD2,-,15,TRBV3-1/TRBV3-2,TRBJ2-3,CASSASGGLTDTQYF,TGTGCCAGCAGCGCGAGCGGGGGACTCACAGATACGCAGTATTTT
-,-,17,TRBV9,TRBJ2-2,CASSVAPTASNTGELFF,TGTGCCAGCAGCGTAGCTCCTACTGCCTCGAACACCGGGGAGCTGTTTTTT
TRBD1,few,13,TRBV7-8,TRBJ1-1,CASRLTGDTEAFF,TGTGCCAGCAGACTGACAGGGGACACTGAAGCTTTCTTT
-,-,13,TRBV3-1/TRBV3-2,TRBJ2-3,CASSPTRVDTQYF,TGTGCCAGCAGCCCGACACGGGTGGATACGCAGTATTTT
TRBD1,once,15,TRBV6-2/TRBV6-3,TRBJ1-6,CASSSNRGGNSPLHF,TGTGCCAGCAGTTCCAACAGGGGTGGTAATTCACCCCTCCACTTT
-,-,15,TRBV5-1,TRBJ2-2,CASSFDSANTGELFF,TGCGCCAGCAGCTTCGACAGCGCGAACACCGGGGAGCTGTTTTTT
TRBD1,-,15,TRBV5-1,TRBJ1-2,CASSLEAGQGYGYTF,TGCGCCAGCAGCTTGGAGGCCGGACAGGGCTATGGCTACACCTTC
-,-,11,TRBV20-1,TRBJ1-2,CSALDSRGYTF,TGCAGTGCTTTAGACAGTCGCGGCTACACCTTC
TRBD2,-,14,TRBV20-1,TRBJ2-1,CSASWGGGADEQFF,TGCAGTGCTAGTTGGGGCGGGGGGGCCGATGAGCAGTTCTTC
-,-,16,TRBV24-1,TRBJ2-3,CATSDLGTSSTDTQYF,TGTGCCACCAGTGATTTGGGCACCTCTAGCACAGATACGCAGTATTTT
-,-,15,TRBV7-8,TRBJ1-5,CASSTGGLGNQPQHF,TGTGCCAGCAGCACTGGCGGTCTGGGCAATCAGCCCCAGCATTTT
-,-,14,TRBV27,TRBJ2-5,CASSLSGNGETQYF,TGTGCCAGCAGTTTATCAGGGAACGGGGAGACCCAGTACTTC
-,-,13,TRBV30,TRBJ1-1,CAWSVEPNTEAFF,TGTGCCTGGAGTGTGGAACCGAACACTGAAGCTTTCTTT
-,-,13,TRBV11-2,TRBJ2-5,CASSQTGLGTQYF,TGTGCCAGCAGCCAGACCGGGCTCGGGACCCAGTACTTC
-,-,14,TRBV19,TRBJ1-3,CASTEGHSGNTIYF,TGTGCCAGTACCGAAGGACACTCTGGAAACACCATATATTTT
-,-,13,TRBV12-3/TRBV12-4,TRBJ2-5,CASKSHGSGTQYF,TGTGCCAGCAAGTCCCACGGATCTGGGACCCAGTACTTC
-,few,12,TRBV27,TRBJ1-1,CASSIIPGGVFF,TGTGCCAGCAGCATTATACCGGGCGGGGTATTCTTT
-,-,13,TRBV3-1/TRBV3-2,TRBJ1-3,CASSQVSGNTIYF,TGTGCCAGCAGCCAAGTCTCTGGAAACACCATATATTTT
-,-,15,TRBV2,TRBJ1-5,CASSEWGSGNQPQHF,TGTGCCAGCAGTGAATGGGGGTCTGGCAATCAGCCCCAGCATTTT
-,-,15,TRBV5-4,TRBJ1-1,CASSLEGEGNTEAFF,TGTGCCAGCAGCTTGGAAGGGGAGGGGAACACTGAAGCTTTCTTT
-,-,15,TRBV19,TRBJ1-5,CASSMEDPSNQPQHF,TGTGCCAGTAGTATGGAAGACCCTAGCAATCAGCCCCAGCATTTT
-,-,15,TRBV10-3,TRBJ1-5,CAISESSGTNQPQHF,TGTGCCATCAGTGAGTCGTCGGGCACCAATCAGCCCCAGCATTTT
-,-,13,TRBV6-5,TRBJ1-1,CASSSRGNTEAFF,TGTGCCAGCAGTTCCCGCGGGAACACTGAAGCTTTCTTT
-,-,14,TRBV6-2/TRBV6-3,TRBJ1-1,CASSYRASTTEAFF,TGTGCCAGCAGTTACAGAGCCTCGACGACTGAAGCTTTCTTT
-,-,17,TRBV19,TRBJ1-2,CASSIGHYLGGDYGYTF,TGTGCCAGTAGTATAGGCCATTACCTCGGGGGGGACTATGGCTACACCTTC
-,-,15,TRBV9,TRBJ1-6,CASGRESSYNSPLHF,TGTGCCAGCGGTCGGGAGAGCTCCTATAATTCACCCCTCCACTTT
-,-,15,TRBV19,TRBJ2-6,CASSNRHSGANVLTF,TGTGCCAGTAGTAACAGGCACTCTGGGGCCAACGTCCTGACTTTC
TRBD2,-,18,TRBV9,TRBJ2-5,CASSVSFGAGGFQETQYF,TGTGCCAGCAGCGTCTCATTTGGGGCGGGGGGTTTCCAAGAGACCCAGTACTTC
-,-,16,TRBV5-6,TRBJ2-3,CASSFFSTSGTDTQYF,TGTGCCAGCAGCTTCTTCAGTACCTCGGGCACAGATACGCAGTATTTT
-,-,15,TRBV9,TRBJ1-3,CASSAGRVTGNTIYF,TGTGCCAGCAGCGCAGGAAGGGTCACTGGAAACACCATATATTTT
-,-,14,TRBV7-2,TRBJ1-4,CASSLDYPGGKLFF,TGTGCCAGCAGCCTAGATTATCCCGGGGGTAAACTGTTTTTT
-,-,15,TRBV2,TRBJ1-2,CASRSLRGANYGYTF,TGTGCCAGCAGGAGCTTGAGAGGGGCTAACTATGGCTACACCTTC
TRBD1,-,15,TRBV4-3,TRBJ1-1,CASSQEDRGSTRAFF,TGCGCCAGCAGCCAAGAAGACAGGGGGTCAACAAGAGCTTTCTTT